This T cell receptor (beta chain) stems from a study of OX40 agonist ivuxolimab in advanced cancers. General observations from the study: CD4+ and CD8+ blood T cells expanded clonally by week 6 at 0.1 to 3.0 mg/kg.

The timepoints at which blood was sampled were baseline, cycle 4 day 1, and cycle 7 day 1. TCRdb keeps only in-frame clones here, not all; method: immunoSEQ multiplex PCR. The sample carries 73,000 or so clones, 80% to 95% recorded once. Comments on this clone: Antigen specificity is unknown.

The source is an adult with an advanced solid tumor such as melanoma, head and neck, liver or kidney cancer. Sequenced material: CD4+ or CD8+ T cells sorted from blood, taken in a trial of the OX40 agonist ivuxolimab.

CDR3 DNA: TGCAGCGTTGAAGATCTTGGGCGGGGCACTGAAGCTTTCTTT. Translating gives CSVEDLGRGTEAFF. The chain has TRBV29-1 and TRBJ1-1, with D unclear. CDR1 and CDR2 from the germline V gene are SQVTM and ANQGSEA. There are 14 residues in the CDR3. Trimming took 0 bases from V and 4 from J, leaving 12 bases between them.